One sample yielded the 4 T cell receptor beta chains listed below, sequenced in a study of T cell responses to AZD1222 COVID-19 vaccine. The method was immunoSEQ multiplex PCR; TCRdb's version includes in-frame clones alone and lacks a portion of them. The table shows roughly 110,000 clones, with approximately 88% occurring only once. This material consisted of peripheral blood, taken 28 days after the second AZD1222 dose. The receptors originated from an adult who received the AZD1222 COVID-19 vaccine.

The rearrangement uses TRBV24-1 and TRBJ1-3, with no clear D. The germline V gene has CDR1 KGHDR and CDR2 SFDVKD. Between the trimmed V and J ends, which lost 1 base and 0 bases, there was a span of 12 bases. This CDR3 has 17 residues. CDR3 region: CATSDLIPDYSGNTIYF. CDR3 sequence (DNA): TGTGCCACCAGTGATTTAATTCCGGACTACTCTGGAAACACCATATATTTT.

J is TRBJ2-1 and V is TRBV6-2 or TRBV6-3; 10 nucleotides agree with TRBD2. Germline V gene data show CDR1 as MNHEY and CDR2 as SVGEGT. V shed 2 bases and J 7 bases; nucleotides not matched to a gene: 5. There are 15 residues in the CDR3. As DNA, the CDR3 is TGTGCCAGCAGTTACCGAGCGGGGGGGCATAATGAGCAGTTCTTC. This encodes CASSYRAGGHNEQFF.

The chain couples TRBV4-2 to TRBJ1-2, with D maybe TRBD1 (5 bases). Trimming took off 0 bases at V and 5 bases at J, with 13 bases between the two ends. CDR3 length: 15 residues. Germline CDR1 and CDR2: LGHNA and YNFKEQ. CDR3 in DNA: TGTGCCAGCAGCCAAGATCTGGGCAGGGTTTATGGCTACACCTTC. Protein product: CASSQDLGRVYGYTF.

The V call is TRBV7-6, the J call TRBJ1-4; D uncertain. This CDR3 spans 14 amino acids. V shed 2 bases and J shed 0 bases, with 4 bases lying between them. Germline V gene data show CDR1 as SGHVS and CDR2 as FNYEAQ. The CDR3 coding sequence is TGTGCCAGCAGCTTACTTGCAACTAATGAAAAACTGTTTTTT. Amino acids: CASSLLATNEKLFF.